This is a list of T cell receptor beta chains from one sample in a study of PD-1 blockade in classical Hodgkin lymphoma. TCRdb's copy holds only in-frame clones and misses some; the assay was immunoSEQ multiplex PCR. This sample has over 20,000 clones; approximately 65% occur once, and the top ten carry 30%. The material was peripheral blood mononuclear cells (PBMCs), obtained before the fourth cycle of nivolumab. These receptors were collected from a human donor with classical Hodgkin lymphoma. Each CDR3 is given with its conserved first and last residue. D genes are given only for firm matches. The size field is filled for only some rows; it gives once, few, many or a size class.

CDR3,DNA,size,D,J,V
CASSPNTGGTEAFF,TGTGCCAGCTCACCCAATACTGGAGGCACTGAAGCTTTCTTT,.,.,TRBJ1-1,TRBV18
CASSQGSNQPQHF,TGTGCCAGCAGTCAGGGTAGCAATCAGCCCCAGCATTTT,.,.,TRBJ1-5,TRBV27
CASRGRGLADTGELFF,TGTGCCAGCAGGGGGCGGGGGCTAGCGGACACCGGGGAGCTGTTTTTT,few,.,TRBJ2-2,TRBV7-2
CASSPPRQGGIQYF,TGTGCCAGCAGCCCCCCAAGACAGGGAGGGATTCAGTACTTC,.,.,TRBJ2-4,TRBV28
CASSYTGSGNTIYF,TGTGCCAGCAGTTACACCGGCTCTGGAAACACCATATATTTT,once,.,TRBJ1-3,TRBV6-5
CASSSDRTSTDTQYF,TGTGCCAGCAGCTCCGACAGGACGAGCACAGATACGCAGTATTTT,once,.,TRBJ2-3,TRBV7-2
CASSDRQGRSPLHF,TGTGCCAGCAGTGATCGACAGGGGAGATCACCCCTCCACTTT,.,TRBD1,TRBJ1-6,TRBV6-5
CASSLKLGTGGHYGYTF,TGTGCCAGCAGCCTTAAATTAGGGACAGGGGGACACTATGGCTACACCTTC,.,.,TRBJ1-2,TRBV21-1
CASSFKGGKPYGYTF,TGTGCCAGCAGTTTTAAGGGGGGTAAACCCTATGGCTACACCTTC,.,.,TRBJ1-2,TRBV27
CASSGQWDGKNIQYF,TGTGCCAGCAGTGGACAGTGGGACGGCAAAAACATTCAGTACTTC,.,.,TRBJ2-4,TRBV25-1
CASSRRTGGTEAFF,TGTGCCAGCAGTCGGCGGACAGGGGGCACTGAAGCTTTCTTT,.,TRBD1,TRBJ1-1,TRBV6-5
CASSQETPGWGSGNTIYF,TGTGCCAGCAGCCAGGAAACCCCGGGCTGGGGCTCTGGAAACACCATATATTTT,.,.,TRBJ1-3,TRBV4-2
CASSLSQGTAERTQYF,TGTGCCAGCAGTTTGTCCCAAGGGACAGCTGAGAGGACCCAGTACTTC,.,TRBD1,TRBJ2-5,TRBV28
CASSPLDHEQFF,TGTGCCAGCAGCCCCCTCGACCATGAGCAGTTCTTC,.,.,TRBJ2-1,TRBV7-2
CASSVRRQGFGEQYF,TGTGCCAGCAGCGTACGGCGGCAGGGGTTTGGCGAGCAGTACTTC,medium-sized,.,TRBJ2-7,TRBV9
CASSVAGGPENEQFF,TGTGCCAGCAGCGTAGCGGGGGGGCCGGAGAATGAGCAGTTCTTC,.,TRBD2,TRBJ2-1,TRBV9
CASSVLEGYEQYF,TGTGCCAGCAGCGTACTTGAAGGTTACGAGCAGTACTTC,.,.,TRBJ2-7,TRBV6-5
CASSLGLAGVGTQYF,TGTGCCAGCAGCTTGGGACTAGCGGGGGTAGGGACCCAGTACTTC,.,TRBD2,TRBJ2-5,TRBV5-4
CASREDSRKDTIYF,TGTGCCAGTAGGGAGGACAGCCGAAAGGACACCATATATTTT,.,.,TRBJ1-3,TRBV19
CASSAGGVAEAFF,TGTGCCAGCAGTGCAGGGGGGGTGGCTGAAGCTTTCTTT,few,TRBD1,TRBJ1-1,TRBV11-3
CASSLGDRRETQYF,TGCGCCAGCAGCTTAGGCGACAGGAGGGAGACCCAGTACTTC,.,.,TRBJ2-5,TRBV5-1
CASSLEAGGSYEQYF,TGTGCCAGCAGCTTAGAGGCAGGGGGCTCCTACGAGCAGTACTTC,.,TRBD1,TRBJ2-7,TRBV7-9
CATRTGAGPTIYTF,TGTGCCACGAGGACGGGGGCCGGTCCGACGATCTACACCTTC,.,.,TRBJ1-2,TRBV6-5
CASRKDPSSTDTQYF,TGTGCCAGCAGAAAGGATCCATCTAGCACAGATACGCAGTATTTT,.,.,TRBJ2-3,TRBV6-4
CASSLRGSGDGQWEQFF,TGTGCCAGCAGCCTCCGGGGGAGCGGGGACGGACAATGGGAGCAGTTCTTC,.,TRBD2,TRBJ2-1,TRBV9
CSVDAGANTGELFF,TGCAGCGTTGACGCAGGGGCCAACACCGGGGAGCTGTTTTTT,.,.,TRBJ2-2,TRBV29-1
CASSSHVAKNIQYF,TGTGCCAGCAGTTCTCACGTAGCCAAAAACATTCAGTACTTC,.,.,TRBJ2-4,TRBV27
CASSLVGLEAFF,TGTGCCAGCAGCTTAGTAGGCCTTGAAGCTTTCTTT,.,.,TRBJ1-1,TRBV11-1
CASSQSLMGSYGYTF,TGTGCCAGTAGTCAAAGCCTTATGGGAAGCTATGGCTACACCTTC,.,.,TRBJ1-2,TRBV19
CASSAEGQVDNEQFF,TGTGCCAGCAGCGCCGAGGGGCAAGTCGACAATGAGCAGTTCTTC,.,.,TRBJ2-1,TRBV9
CASSLGWRAGFNTEAFF,TGTGCCAGCAGCTTAGGTTGGAGGGCGGGTTTTAACACTGAAGCTTTCTTT,once,.,TRBJ1-1,TRBV5-6
CASSPGVNQPQHF,TGTGCCAGTAGTCCAGGGGTCAATCAGCCCCAGCATTTT,.,.,TRBJ1-5,TRBV19
CASSFIGNYGYTF,TGTGCCAGCAGCTTCATCGGAAACTATGGCTACACCTTC,.,.,TRBJ1-2,TRBV7-6
CASIASSGGAGELFF,TGTGCCAGCATCGCGAGTAGCGGGGGGGCCGGGGAGCTGTTTTTT,few,TRBD2,TRBJ2-2,TRBV6-1
CAISESNGDQPQHF,TGTGCCATCAGTGAGTCGAATGGGGATCAGCCCCAGCATTTT,many,.,TRBJ1-5,TRBV10-3
CASSQEGGAGANVLTF,TGTGCCAGCAGCCAAGAGGGTGGGGCCGGGGCCAACGTCCTGACTTTC,once,.,TRBJ2-6,TRBV4-2
CASSLEGPNTGELFF,TGCGCCAGCAGCTTGGAGGGACCGAACACCGGGGAGCTGTTTTTT,.,.,TRBJ2-2,TRBV5-1
CASSQDLREKLFF,TGCGCCAGCAGCCAAGATTTAAGAGAAAAACTGTTTTTT,.,.,TRBJ1-4,TRBV4-3
CASSPRSGGRPGELFF,TGTGCCAGCAGCCCTCGGTCAGGGGGTCGTCCCGGGGAGCTGTTTTTT,.,TRBD1,TRBJ2-2,TRBV11-2
CASSQGLSSYNEQFF,TGCGCCAGCAGCCAAGGCTTAAGCTCCTACAATGAGCAGTTCTTC,.,.,TRBJ2-1,TRBV4-3
CASSPGQNQETQYF,TGTGCCAGCTCACCCGGACAGAACCAAGAGACCCAGTACTTC,few,.,TRBJ2-5,TRBV18
CASSYTRDRDVAFF,TGCGCCAGCAGCTACACTCGGGACAGGGACGTTGCTTTCTTT,.,TRBD1,TRBJ1-1,TRBV4-1
CASSYEGQGNNEQFF,TGTGCCAGCAGTTACGAGGGACAGGGCAACAATGAGCAGTTCTTC,.,TRBD1,TRBJ2-1,TRBV6-6
CATSRELYRATDTQYF,TGTGCCACCAGCAGAGAACTATACAGGGCGACAGATACGCAGTATTTT,once,.,TRBJ2-3,TRBV15
CASIPTQELLAFF,TGTGCCAGCATCCCCACACAGGAACTGCTAGCTTTCTTT,once,.,TRBJ1-1,TRBV28
CASSLNKGGNAFF,TGTGCCAGCAGCTTAAATAAAGGGGGCAACGCTTTCTTT,few,TRBD1,TRBJ1-1,TRBV11-3
CASSEMGTGNTIYF,TGTGCCAGCAGTGAAATGGGTACTGGAAACACCATATATTTT,.,.,TRBJ1-3,TRBV6-4
CASSRTFEGGRETQYF,TGCGCCAGCAGCCGAACCTTCGAGGGCGGGCGAGAGACCCAGTACTTC,few,.,TRBJ2-5,TRBV4-1
CASERYNEQFF,TGCGCCAGCGAGCGCTACAATGAGCAGTTCTTC,.,.,TRBJ2-1,TRBV5-1
CASRLAGGRGTDTQYF,TGCGCCAGCCGACTAGCGGGGGGCAGGGGCACAGATACGCAGTATTTT,.,TRBD2,TRBJ2-3,TRBV5-1
CASSQDWSSDRAPIYTF,TGCGCCAGCAGCCAAGACTGGTCGAGCGACAGGGCCCCAATCTACACCTTC,.,TRBD1,TRBJ1-2,TRBV4-3